This note documents a single T cell receptor (beta chain) sequence. This entry belongs to a study of technical replicates of blood from a few donors. TCRdb keeps only in-frame clones here, not all; method: immunoSEQ multiplex PCR. The sample shows 100,000 or so clones, over 85% of them seen only once. The V gene's germline CDR1 is WNHNN and CDR2 SYGVQD (reference sequence). J gave up 1 base and V 4 bases, and 5 bases lay outside the gene matches. The CDR3 runs to 16 residues. Sequences were obtained from T cells isolated from PBMCs. V usage is TRBV10-1 and J usage is TRBJ2-2; TRBD2 matches at 8 bases. The receptor's source is a human donor in good health. CDR3 residues: CASSGPGLGNTGELFF. The CDR3 nucleotides are TGCGCCAGCAGTGGCCCGGGACTAGGGAACACCGGGGAGCTGTTTTTT.